A selection of T cell receptor beta chains follows, all from one sample in a study of CD8+ T cells in alopecia areata. Data came from immunoSEQ multiplex PCR; TCRdb stores just in-frame clones and leaves some out. The table lists fewer than 100,000 clones, around 55% of them singletons. The starting material was CD8+ T cells sorted from blood, obtained at week 4, from a patient treated with tofacitinib. Receptor source: a human donor with alopecia areata. The CDR3 runs from the conserved cysteine through the conserved F or W. The order of the fields is V gene, CDR3 protein.

>TRBV4-3
CASSQDRGVRGMNTEAFF
>TRBV30
CAWSEGTTESPEAFF
>TRBV6-5
CASTPRDQETQYF
>TRBV27
CASSLNSEGYNYGYTF
>TRBV29-1
CSVEDRLAGGPNQETQYF
>TRBV4-3
CASSQDWGTGTEAFF
>TRBV5-6
CASSLGQGSGYGYTF
>TRBV5-8
CASSTGTGVGETQYF
>TRBV2
CASREDGGIGQETQYF
>TRBV7-9
CASSRQGWEQYF
>TRBV30
CAWSVAIVGGYTF
>TRBV6-6
CASSYSSGNSYEQYF
>TRBV2
CASSGSGGYNEQFF
>TRBV5-4
CASSSPDREIDTQYF
>TRBV4-1
CASSQDGVYGYTF
>TRBV5-4
CASSIKGRHRDYEQYF
>TRBV4-1
CASSQIDGYGYTF
>TRBV29-1
CSVAGQGIYGYTF
>TRBV6-6
CASLQGNYGYTF
>TRBV27
CASSFLFGGTLGTDTQYF
>TRBV6-5
CASSYRDPTNYGYTF
>TRBV6-5
CASSYSETTGHYEQYF
>TRBV27
CASSARNYNEQFF
>TRBV6-5
CASSYSPGSGGELFF
>TRBV2
CASSEGQGYNEQFF
>TRBV27
CASSLYREKETQYF
>TRBV7-2
CASSLPQETQYF
>TRBV14
CASSQVGLVDHNEQFF
>TRBV27
CASSFFPTGALETQYF